This T cell receptor beta chain was captured in a study of blood T cell repertoires in COVID-19 (dated by TCRdb to 2018 to 2020). About the investigation overall: The collaborator samples originated in the United States, Italy and Spain and spanned the acute and convalescent phases of COVID-19. The prospective study material was composed of cDNA or gDNA derived from T cells, B-cell-depleted T cells, or PBMCs. The samples were drawn from two sources: the first 160 participants of the ongoing ImmuneRACE study, and 1,254 subjects contributed by 6 global collaborators. Where available, HLA class I and class II types were taken from metadata supplied by the sample provider and were not determined by assay-based typing. The dataset comprised deeply sampled blood TCRbeta repertoires from subjects exposed to, actively infected with, or recovered from COVID-19. A de-identified subject ID, COVID-19 status, age in years and sex were almost always included in the sample metadata. The repertoires were made available in a free public database intended to serve as a resource for research on the immune response to SARS-CoV-2.

As to this clone: The antigen it binds to is not known. Base qualities are not recorded, but no much larger clone differs from it by a single base.

From the cysteine up to the phenylalanine, the CDR3 has a length of 11 residues. The sequence is cut down to CDR3 DNA, 33 bases in frame from base 1. CDR1 and CDR2 are drawn from the germline V gene: SNHLY, FYNNEI. The junction carries 10 bases between V and J, which are trimmed by 6 bases and 8 bases respectively. What the work shows at the level of the full study, not this receptor alone: The quantity of clinical and demographic metadata differed by source and by participant and was supplied without curation.

TCRbeta CDR3 regions were amplified from genomic DNA by means of the immunoSEQ Assay, a bias-controlled multiplex PCR. On the study's bioinformatics: The number of nucleated cells in each sample was estimated from the amplification of reference gene primers within the assay. Sequence reads were collapsed and filtered to measure the absolute abundance of every unique TCRbeta CDR3 rearrangement. For each sample, productive Simpson clonality was calculated as the square root of Simpson's diversity index over productive rearrangements. TCRdb carries this immuneACCESS record with in-frame sequences only. Its versions omit some clonotypes, under half of them owing to an unresolved V gene in the studies checked, with the rest unexplained. The D gene and trimming were derived from the DNA, and the V and J assignments and clone size from that table. Across this sample there are about 210,000 clones, with 70% to 90% seen only once. The ten top clones hold less than 0.75% of the sample.

Each collaborating institution followed its own protocols to collect whole blood in K2EDTA tubes. For TCRbeta analysis, collaborators shipped samples as frozen whole blood, isolated PBMCs, or DNA extracted from either of those sample types. The sequencing input was peripheral blood. The receptor chain draws on TRBV2 and TRBJ1-1; possibly the D gene is TRBD1, per 6 matching bases. The sequence came from a man aged 35-49 years with acute or convalescent COVID-19. CDR3 region: CASRGQLEAFF. At the DNA level, the sequence is TGTGCCAGCAGAGGACAGCTAGAAGCTTTCTTT.